These T cell receptor beta chains were read from a single sample in a study of early T cells in non-severe SARS-CoV-2 infection. TCRdb independently ran MiXCR on the 5' RACE reads; one entry per CDR3 protein. The table includes roughly 48,000 distinct CDR3 sequences, around 4% detected once. The sequenced material came from whole blood. These TCRs come from an adult who was a healthcare worker with PCR-confirmed SARS-CoV-2 infection or an uninfected control (not recorded which). Both conserved end residues are part of each CDR3. The D gene is left open where the match is weak. The size field is filled for only some rows; it gives once, few, many or a size class.

j_call: TRBJ2-1
d_call: .
clone_size: many
cdr3_length: 16
v_call: TRBV29-1
cdr3_nt: TGCAGCGTTGAATTACTGTTGGTCCGAGCTTACAATGAGCAGTTCTTC
cdr3_aa: CSVELLLVRAYNEQFF

j_call: TRBJ1-1
d_call: .
clone_size: many
cdr3_length: 14
v_call: TRBV7-2
cdr3_nt: TGTGCCAGCAGCTTAGGCGGACAAGGGACTGAAGCTTTCTTT
cdr3_aa: CASSLGGQGTEAFF

j_call: TRBJ1-2
d_call: .
clone_size: many
cdr3_length: 12
v_call: TRBV5-6
cdr3_nt: TGTGCCAGCAGCTTGGCCGGCTATGGCTACACCTTC
cdr3_aa: CASSLAGYGYTF

j_call: TRBJ2-7
d_call: .
clone_size: .
cdr3_length: 13
v_call: TRBV10-2
cdr3_nt: TGCGCCAGCAGTGCCGGGACGGTCTACGAGCAGTACTTC
cdr3_aa: CASSAGTVYEQYF

j_call: TRBJ2-3
d_call: .
clone_size: many
cdr3_length: 14
v_call: TRBV6-6
cdr3_nt: TGTGCCAGCAGAGCACAGGGAAGCACAGATACGCAGTATTTT
cdr3_aa: CASRAQGSTDTQYF

j_call: TRBJ2-7
d_call: TRBD1
clone_size: .
cdr3_length: 15
v_call: TRBV7-2
cdr3_nt: TGTGCCAGCAGCCCTGACCCGGGACAGGGCTACGAGCAGTACTTC
cdr3_aa: CASSPDPGQGYEQYF

j_call: TRBJ2-7
d_call: .
clone_size: many
cdr3_length: 11
v_call: TRBV29-1
cdr3_nt: TGCAGCGTTGCGGAATCGGACGAGCAGTACTTC
cdr3_aa: CSVAESDEQYF

j_call: TRBJ2-1
d_call: .
clone_size: many
cdr3_length: 13
v_call: TRBV14
cdr3_nt: TGTGCCAGCAGCACGGCTCCGTACAATGAGCAGTTCTTC
cdr3_aa: CASSTAPYNEQFF

j_call: TRBJ2-7
d_call: TRBD1
clone_size: many
cdr3_length: 14
v_call: TRBV4-3
cdr3_nt: TGCGCCAGCAGCCACGGGACAGGGTACTACGAGCAGTACTTC
cdr3_aa: CASSHGTGYYEQYF

j_call: TRBJ2-5
d_call: .
clone_size: many
cdr3_length: 13
v_call: TRBV6-2/TRBV6-3
cdr3_nt: TGTGCCAGCAGGCGGCAGGCCCAAGAGACCCAGTACTTC
cdr3_aa: CASRRQAQETQYF

j_call: TRBJ1-4
d_call: .
clone_size: many
cdr3_length: 18
v_call: TRBV19
cdr3_nt: TGTGCCAGTACTACGGCGGATTGGCAGGCTGCAACTAATGAAAAACTGTTTTTT
cdr3_aa: CASTTADWQAATNEKLFF

j_call: TRBJ1-5
d_call: .
clone_size: many
cdr3_length: 13
v_call: TRBV24-1
cdr3_nt: TGTGCCACCAGTGATTTGGGGAGTCAGCCCCAGCATTTT
cdr3_aa: CATSDLGSQPQHF

j_call: TRBJ1-2
d_call: .
clone_size: many
cdr3_length: 15
v_call: TRBV18
cdr3_nt: TGTGCCAGCTCACCGGTGGCAGGGTCCTCCTATGGCTACACCTTC
cdr3_aa: CASSPVAGSSYGYTF

j_call: TRBJ2-1
d_call: TRBD2
clone_size: many
cdr3_length: 15
v_call: TRBV7-9
cdr3_nt: TGTGCCAGCAGCCCCAGCGGGAGCTCCTACAATGAGCAGTTCTTC
cdr3_aa: CASSPSGSSYNEQFF

j_call: TRBJ2-2
d_call: .
clone_size: few
cdr3_length: 15
v_call: TRBV11-2
cdr3_nt: TGTGCCAGCAGCCCCCGAGGTTGGGGCACCGGGGAGCTGTTTTTT
cdr3_aa: CASSPRGWGTGELFF

j_call: TRBJ2-3
d_call: .
clone_size: many
cdr3_length: 16
v_call: TRBV5-8
cdr3_nt: TGTGCCAGCAGCACCCGGACCGGTAGTGTGGCAGATACGCAGTATTTT
cdr3_aa: CASSTRTGSVADTQYF

j_call: TRBJ2-5
d_call: .
clone_size: .
cdr3_length: 14
v_call: TRBV7-9
cdr3_nt: TGTGCCAGCAGCTTATCGAGGGCCCAAGAGACCCAGTACTTC
cdr3_aa: CASSLSRAQETQYF

j_call: TRBJ1-2
d_call: .
clone_size: many
cdr3_length: 15
v_call: TRBV24-1
cdr3_nt: TGTGCCACCAGTGCTTCGTCCGGTGTGAACTATGGCTACACCTTC
cdr3_aa: CATSASSGVNYGYTF

j_call: TRBJ1-5
d_call: .
clone_size: few
cdr3_length: 13
v_call: TRBV6-5
cdr3_nt: TGTGCCAGCAGTTCAGGGGACAATCAGCCCCAGCATTTT
cdr3_aa: CASSSGDNQPQHF

j_call: TRBJ1-1
d_call: .
clone_size: many
cdr3_length: 11
v_call: TRBV29-1
cdr3_nt: TGCAGCGGAAGCTCGAACACTGAAGCTTTCTTT
cdr3_aa: CSGSSNTEAFF

j_call: TRBJ2-1
d_call: TRBD1
clone_size: few
cdr3_length: 18
v_call: TRBV18
cdr3_nt: TGTGCCAGCTCATCGGGACAGGGGGCAGGTGGATCCTACAATGAGCAGTTCTTC
cdr3_aa: CASSSGQGAGGSYNEQFF

j_call: TRBJ2-2
d_call: .
clone_size: few
cdr3_length: 17
v_call: TRBV21-1
cdr3_nt: TGTGCCAGCAGCCCCCCCGTAGGCGGATTGAACACCGGGGAGCTGTTTTTT
cdr3_aa: CASSPPVGGLNTGELFF

j_call: TRBJ2-1
d_call: TRBD2
clone_size: few
cdr3_length: 15
v_call: TRBV20-1
cdr3_nt: TGCAGTGCTAGCTCCCCCTCCGGGACTAGCTTCTTTCAGTTCTTC
cdr3_aa: CSASSPSGTSFFQFF